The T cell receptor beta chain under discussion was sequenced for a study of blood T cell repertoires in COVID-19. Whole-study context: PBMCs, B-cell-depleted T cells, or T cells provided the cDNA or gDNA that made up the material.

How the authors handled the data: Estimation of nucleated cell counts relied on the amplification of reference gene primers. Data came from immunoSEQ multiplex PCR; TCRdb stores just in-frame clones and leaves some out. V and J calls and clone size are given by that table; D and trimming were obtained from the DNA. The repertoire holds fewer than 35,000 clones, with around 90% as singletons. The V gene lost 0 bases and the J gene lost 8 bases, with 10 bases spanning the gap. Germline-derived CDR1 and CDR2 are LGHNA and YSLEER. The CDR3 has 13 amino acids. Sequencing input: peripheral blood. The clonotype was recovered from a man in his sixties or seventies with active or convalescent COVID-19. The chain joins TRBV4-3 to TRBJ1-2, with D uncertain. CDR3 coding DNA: TGCGCCAGCAGCCAAGATAGATGGGCCGGCTACACCTTC. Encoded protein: CASSQDRWAGYTF.